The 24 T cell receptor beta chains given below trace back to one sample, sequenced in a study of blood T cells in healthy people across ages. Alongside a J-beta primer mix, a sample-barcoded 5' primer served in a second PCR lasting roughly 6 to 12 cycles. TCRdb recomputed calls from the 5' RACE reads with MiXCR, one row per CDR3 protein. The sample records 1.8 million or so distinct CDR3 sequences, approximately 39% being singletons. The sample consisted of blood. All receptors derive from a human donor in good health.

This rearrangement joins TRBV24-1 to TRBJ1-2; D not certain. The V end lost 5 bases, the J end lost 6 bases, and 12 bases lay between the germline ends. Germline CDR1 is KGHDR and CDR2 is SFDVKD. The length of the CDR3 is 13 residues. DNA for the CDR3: TGTGCCACCAGTGGGTTGTCAGCGGATGGCTACACCTTC. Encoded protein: CATSGLSADGYTF.

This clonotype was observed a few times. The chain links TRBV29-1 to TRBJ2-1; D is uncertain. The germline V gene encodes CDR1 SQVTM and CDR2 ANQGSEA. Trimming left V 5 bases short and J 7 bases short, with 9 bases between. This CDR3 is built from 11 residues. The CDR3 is CSVIHLNEQFF. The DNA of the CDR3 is TGCAGCGTTATTCACTTGAATGAGCAGTTCTTC.

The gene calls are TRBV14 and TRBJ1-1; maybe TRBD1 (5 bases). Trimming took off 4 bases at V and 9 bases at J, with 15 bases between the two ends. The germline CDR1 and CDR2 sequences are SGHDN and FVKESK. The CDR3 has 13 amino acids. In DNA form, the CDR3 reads TGTGCCAGCAGCCGCACAGTTAGGGGAAAAGCTTTCTTT. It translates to CASSRTVRGKAFF.

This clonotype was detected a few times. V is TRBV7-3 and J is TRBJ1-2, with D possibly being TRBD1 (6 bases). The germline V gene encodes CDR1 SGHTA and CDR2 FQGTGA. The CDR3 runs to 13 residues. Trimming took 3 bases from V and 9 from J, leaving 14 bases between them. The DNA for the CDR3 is TGTGCCAGCAGCTTGACAGGCGCTACGAGCTACACCTTC. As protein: CASSLTGATSYTF.

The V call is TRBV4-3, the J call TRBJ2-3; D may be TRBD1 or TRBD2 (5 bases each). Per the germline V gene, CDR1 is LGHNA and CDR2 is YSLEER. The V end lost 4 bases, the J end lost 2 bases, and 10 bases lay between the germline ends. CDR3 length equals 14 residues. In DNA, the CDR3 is TGCGCCAGCAGCCGGGGACCTCCCACAGATACGCAGTATTTT. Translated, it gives CASSRGPPTDTQYF.

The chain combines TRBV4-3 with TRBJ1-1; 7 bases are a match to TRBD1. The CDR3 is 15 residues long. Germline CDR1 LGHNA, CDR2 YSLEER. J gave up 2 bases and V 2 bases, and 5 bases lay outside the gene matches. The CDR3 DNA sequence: TGCGCCAGCAGCCAATCCTACAGGGGAAACACTGAAGCTTTCTTT. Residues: CASSQSYRGNTEAFF.

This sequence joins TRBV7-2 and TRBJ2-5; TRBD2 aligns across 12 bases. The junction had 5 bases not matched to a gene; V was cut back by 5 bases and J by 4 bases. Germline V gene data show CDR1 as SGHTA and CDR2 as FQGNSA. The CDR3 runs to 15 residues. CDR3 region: CASSMASGGVETQYF. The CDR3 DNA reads TGTGCCAGCAGCATGGCTAGCGGGGGGGTAGAGACCCAGTACTTC.

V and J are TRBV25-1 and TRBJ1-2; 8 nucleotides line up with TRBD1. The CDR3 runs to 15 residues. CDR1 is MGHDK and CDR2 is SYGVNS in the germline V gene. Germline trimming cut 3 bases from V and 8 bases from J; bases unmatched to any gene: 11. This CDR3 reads CASSDRTGPYLGYTF. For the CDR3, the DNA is TGTGCCAGCAGTGACCGGACAGGGCCCTACTTAGGCTACACCTTC.

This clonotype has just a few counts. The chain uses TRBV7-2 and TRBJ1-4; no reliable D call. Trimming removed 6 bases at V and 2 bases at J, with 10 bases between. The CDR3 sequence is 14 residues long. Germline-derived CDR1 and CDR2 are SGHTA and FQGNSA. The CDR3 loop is CASRESATNEKLFF. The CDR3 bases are TGTGCCAGCAGGGAGTCGGCTACTAATGAAAAACTGTTTTTT. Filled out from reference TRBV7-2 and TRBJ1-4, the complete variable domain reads GAGVSQSPSNKVTEKGKDVELRCDPISGHTALYWYRQSLGQGLEFLIYFQGNSAPDKSGLPSDRFSAERTGGSVSTLTIQRTQQEDSAVYLCASRESATNEKLFFGSGTQLSVL.

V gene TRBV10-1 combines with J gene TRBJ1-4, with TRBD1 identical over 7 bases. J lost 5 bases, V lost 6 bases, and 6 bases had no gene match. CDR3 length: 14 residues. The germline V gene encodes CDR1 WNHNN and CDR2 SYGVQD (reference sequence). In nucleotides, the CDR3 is TGCGCCAGCAGGGAAGGACAGGAAAATGAAAAACTGTTTTTT. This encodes CASREGQENEKLFF.

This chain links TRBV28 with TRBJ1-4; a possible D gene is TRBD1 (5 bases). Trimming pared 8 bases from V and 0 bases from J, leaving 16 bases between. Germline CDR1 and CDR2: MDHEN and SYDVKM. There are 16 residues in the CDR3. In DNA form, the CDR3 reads TGTGCCAGCCCACTGGGGGACCCGGCAACTAATGAAAAACTGTTTTTT. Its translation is CASPLGDPATNEKLFF.

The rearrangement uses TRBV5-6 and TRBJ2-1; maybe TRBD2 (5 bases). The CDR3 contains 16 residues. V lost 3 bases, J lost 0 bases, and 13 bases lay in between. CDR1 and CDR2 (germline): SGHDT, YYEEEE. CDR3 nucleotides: TGTGCCAGCAGCTGGGGAGTTCGTGTCTCCTACAATGAGCAGTTCTTC. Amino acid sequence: CASSWGVRVSYNEQFF.

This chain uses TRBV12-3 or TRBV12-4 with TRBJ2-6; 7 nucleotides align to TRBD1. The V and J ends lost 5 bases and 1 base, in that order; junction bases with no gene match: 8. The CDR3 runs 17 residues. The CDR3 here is CASSPATGFSGANVLTF. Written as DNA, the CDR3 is TGTGCCAGCAGTCCGGCGACAGGGTTTTCTGGGGCCAACGTCCTGACTTTC.

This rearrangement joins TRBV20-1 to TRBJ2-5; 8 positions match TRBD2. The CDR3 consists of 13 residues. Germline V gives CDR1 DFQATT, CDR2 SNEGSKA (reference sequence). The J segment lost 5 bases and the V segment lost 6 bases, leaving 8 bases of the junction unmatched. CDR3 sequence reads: CSAGTSWFETQYF. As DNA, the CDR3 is TGCAGTGCAGGGACTAGTTGGTTCGAGACCCAGTACTTC.

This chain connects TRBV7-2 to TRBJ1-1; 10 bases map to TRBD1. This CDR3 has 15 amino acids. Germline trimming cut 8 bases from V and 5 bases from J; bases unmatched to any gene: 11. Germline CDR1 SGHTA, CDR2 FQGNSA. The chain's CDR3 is CASARRTGGFTEAFF. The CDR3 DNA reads TGTGCCAGCGCCCGCCGGACAGGGGGTTTTACTGAAGCTTTCTTT.

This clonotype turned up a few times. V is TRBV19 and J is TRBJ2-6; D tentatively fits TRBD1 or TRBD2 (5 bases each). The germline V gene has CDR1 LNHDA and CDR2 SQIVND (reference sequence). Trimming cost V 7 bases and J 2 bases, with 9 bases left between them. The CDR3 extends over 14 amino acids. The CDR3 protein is CASIRGAGANVLTF. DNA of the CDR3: TGTGCCAGTATTCGGGGCGCTGGGGCCAACGTCCTGACTTTC.

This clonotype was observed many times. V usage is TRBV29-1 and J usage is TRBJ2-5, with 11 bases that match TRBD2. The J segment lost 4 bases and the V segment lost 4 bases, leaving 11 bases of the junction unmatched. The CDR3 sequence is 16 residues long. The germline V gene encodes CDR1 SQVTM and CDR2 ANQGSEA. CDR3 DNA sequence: TGCAGCGTTGTGACTAGCGGGGCCACCTGGGGAGAGACCCAGTACTTC. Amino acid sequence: CSVVTSGATWGETQYF.

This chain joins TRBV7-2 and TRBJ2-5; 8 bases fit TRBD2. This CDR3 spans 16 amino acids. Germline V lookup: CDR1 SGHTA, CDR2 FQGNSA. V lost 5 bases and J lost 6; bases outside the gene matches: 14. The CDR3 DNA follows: TGTGCCAGCAGCAGACCCGGGCGGGGGGTAATAAAGACCCAGTACTTC. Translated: CASSRPGRGVIKTQYF.

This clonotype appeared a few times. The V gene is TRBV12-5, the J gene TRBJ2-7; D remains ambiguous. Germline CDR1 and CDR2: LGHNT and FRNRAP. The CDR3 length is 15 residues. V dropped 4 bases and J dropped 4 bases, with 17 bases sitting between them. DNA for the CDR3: TGTGCTAGTGGTTCCCCCGGTATACTCGGATACGAGCAGTACTTC. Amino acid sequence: CASGSPGILGYEQYF.

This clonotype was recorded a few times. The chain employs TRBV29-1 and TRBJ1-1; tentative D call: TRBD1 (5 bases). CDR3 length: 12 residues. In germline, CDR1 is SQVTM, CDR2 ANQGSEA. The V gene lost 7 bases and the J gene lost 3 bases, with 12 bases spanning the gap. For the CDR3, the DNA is TGCAGCGGGGGATGGGGGGACACTGAAGCTTTCTTT. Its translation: CSGGWGDTEAFF.

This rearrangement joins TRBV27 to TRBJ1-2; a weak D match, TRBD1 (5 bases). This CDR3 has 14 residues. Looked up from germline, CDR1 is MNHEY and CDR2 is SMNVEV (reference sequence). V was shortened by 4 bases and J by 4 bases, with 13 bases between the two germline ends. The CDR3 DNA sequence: TGTGCCAGCAGTTCCTCAGGGCTGCCCTATGGCTACACCTTC. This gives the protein CASSSSGLPYGYTF.

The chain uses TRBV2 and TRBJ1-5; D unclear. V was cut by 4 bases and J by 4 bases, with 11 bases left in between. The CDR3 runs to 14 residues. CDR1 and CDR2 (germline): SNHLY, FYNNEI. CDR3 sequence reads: CASSGSTENQPQHF. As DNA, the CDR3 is TGTGCCAGCAGTGGGAGCACGGAGAATCAGCCCCAGCATTTT.

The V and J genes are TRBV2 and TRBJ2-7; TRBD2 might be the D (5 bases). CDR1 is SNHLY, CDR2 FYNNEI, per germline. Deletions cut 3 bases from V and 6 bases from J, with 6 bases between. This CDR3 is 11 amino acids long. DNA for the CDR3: TGTGCCAGCAGTGAGGGGAGCGAGCAGTACTTC. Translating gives CASSEGSEQYF.

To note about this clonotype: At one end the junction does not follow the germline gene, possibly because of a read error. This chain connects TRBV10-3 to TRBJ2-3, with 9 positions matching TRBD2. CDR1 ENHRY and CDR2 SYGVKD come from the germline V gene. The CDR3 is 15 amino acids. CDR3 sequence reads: CVIEAASGNRDTQYF. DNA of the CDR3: TGTGTCATCGAAGCGGCTAGCGGGAATCGAGATACGCAGTATTTT.